Listed below are T cell receptor beta chains from one sample, sequenced in a study of blood T cell repertoires in COVID-19. The data were produced by immunoSEQ multiplex PCR, yet TCRdb's version contains in-frame clones alone and is incomplete. The sample shows about 220,000 clones, approximately 81% of them seen only once. Input material: peripheral blood. The receptors were sampled from a man aged 50 to 60 who had recovered from COVID-19. Both conserved end residues are part of each CDR3. Fields, in order: J gene, V gene, clone size, CDR3 protein. Size values are once, few and many counts, or a class for expanded clones, and some rows have none.

J: TRBJ2-7
V: TRBV27
size: -
CDR3: CASRTGTTYEQYF

J: TRBJ2-2
V: TRBV29-1
size: once
CDR3: CSVSAGFRTGELFF

J: TRBJ2-3
V: TRBV18
size: -
CDR3: CASSPQEGSTDTQYF

J: TRBJ2-1
V: TRBV15
size: -
CDR3: CATSRGLAGGLGNEQFF

J: TRBJ1-1
V: TRBV10-3
size: -
CDR3: CAISEQQGNTEAFF

J: TRBJ2-7
V: TRBV7-8
size: once
CDR3: CASSFPTYEQYF

J: TRBJ1-2
V: TRBV19
size: many
CDR3: CASRPGQYFNYGYTF

J: TRBJ2-7
V: TRBV5-4
size: -
CDR3: CASSWDRALREQYF

J: TRBJ1-2
V: TRBV4-2
size: -
CDR3: CASSQDLTANYGYTF

J: TRBJ2-7
V: TRBV6-1
size: -
CDR3: CASSEYPGQGAEQYF

J: TRBJ2-7
V: TRBV6-5
size: -
CDR3: CASGTTGALSEQYF

J: TRBJ2-2
V: TRBV5-1
size: -
CDR3: CASTRGPNTGELFF

J: TRBJ2-1
V: TRBV27
size: -
CDR3: CASRPGTSPYNEQFF

J: TRBJ2-6
V: TRBV5-1
size: -
CDR3: CASSLAASGANVLTF

J: TRBJ1-4
V: TRBV6-5
size: -
CDR3: CASNYREKNEKLFF

J: TRBJ2-7
V: TRBV27
size: -
CDR3: CASSLGWVAGGYEQYF

J: TRBJ1-5
V: TRBV28
size: few
CDR3: CASGDREYQPQHF

J: TRBJ2-5
V: TRBV28
size: -
CDR3: CASSLSRKRKETQYF

J: TRBJ2-2
V: TRBV9
size: -
CDR3: CASSVRGTGVYTGELFF

J: TRBJ2-1
V: TRBV28
size: -
CDR3: CASSSWRDGYNEQFF